The entry below describes one T cell receptor beta chain. Original handling: Reference gene primer amplification in the assay estimated nucleated cell counts. Only in-frame clones appear in the TCRdb table, and some are missing; sequencing was by immunoSEQ multiplex PCR. D and trimming were read from the DNA, whereas the V and J calls and clone size are those reported in that table. Seen here are over 250,000 clones, 91% observed once, and the top ten hold under 3%. The data stem from a study of blood T cell repertoires in COVID-19. Overall study: Sites across the United States, Italy and Spain contributed samples from acute and convalescent COVID-19.

Germline trimming cut 5 bases from V and 2 bases from J; bases unmatched to any gene: 11. The germline gives CDR1 LGHDT, CDR2 YNNKEL (reference sequence). The CDR3 extends over 16 amino acids. The sequenced sample was peripheral blood. The receptor comes from a person aged 18-35 years with COVID-19, enrolled during active disease. This chain connects TRBV3-1 (or the pseudogene TRBV3-2) to TRBJ1-1; 7 nucleotides match TRBD1. The CDR3 loop reads CASSTRDRYPNTEAFF. Written as DNA, the CDR3 is TGTGCCAGCAGCACCCGGGACAGATACCCCAACACTGAAGCTTTCTTT.